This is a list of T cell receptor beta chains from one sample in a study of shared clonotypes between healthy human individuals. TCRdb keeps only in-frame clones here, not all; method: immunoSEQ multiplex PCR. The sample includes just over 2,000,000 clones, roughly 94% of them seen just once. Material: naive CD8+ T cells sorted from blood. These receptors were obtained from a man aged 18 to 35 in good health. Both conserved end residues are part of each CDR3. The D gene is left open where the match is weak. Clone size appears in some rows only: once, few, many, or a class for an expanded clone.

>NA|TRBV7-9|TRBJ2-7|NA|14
CASSLVRGFGEQYF
TGTGCCAGCAGCCTCGTTAGGGGGTTCGGCGAGCAGTACTTC
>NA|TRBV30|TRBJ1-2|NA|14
CAWRWQGINYGYTF
TGTGCCTGGAGATGGCAGGGGATTAACTATGGCTACACCTTC
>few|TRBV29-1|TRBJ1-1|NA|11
CSGDKNTEAFF
TGCAGCGGGGACAAGAACACTGAAGCTTTCTTT
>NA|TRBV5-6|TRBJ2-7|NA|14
CASSSGTHSYEQYF
TGTGCCAGCAGCTCCGGGACCCATTCCTACGAGCAGTACTTC
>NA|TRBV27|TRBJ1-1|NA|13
CASRGGGLTEAFF
TGTGCCAGCAGAGGCGGGGGGTTAACTGAAGCTTTCTTT
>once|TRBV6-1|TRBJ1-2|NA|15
CASSEGVTPNYGYTF
TGTGCCAGCAGTGAAGGCGTAACGCCCAACTATGGCTACACCTTC
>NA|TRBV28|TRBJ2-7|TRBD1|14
CASHTGTGVYEQYF
TGTGCCAGCCATACCGGGACAGGGGTCTACGAGCAGTACTTC
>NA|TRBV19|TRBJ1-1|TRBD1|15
CASSRRQGADTEAFF
TGTGCCAGTAGTAGAAGACAGGGTGCGGACACTGAAGCTTTCTTT
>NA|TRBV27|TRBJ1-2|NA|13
CASSLQGRAGYTF
TGTGCCAGCAGTTTACAGGGTAGGGCTGGCTACACCTTC
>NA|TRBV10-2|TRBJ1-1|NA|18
CASSWGPNRALPNTEAFF
TGCGCCAGCAGTTGGGGCCCCAACAGGGCCCTTCCGAACACTGAAGCTTTCTTT
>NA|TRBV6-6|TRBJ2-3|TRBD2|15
CASSYILAGTDTQYF
TGTGCCAGCAGTTATATACTAGCGGGCACAGATACGCAGTATTTT
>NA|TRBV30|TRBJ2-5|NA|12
CAWSGGKETQYF
TGTGCCTGGAGTGGTGGAAAAGAGACCCAGTACTTC
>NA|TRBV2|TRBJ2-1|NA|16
CASSTPDSGAVNEQFF
TGTGCCAGCAGTACCCCGGATAGCGGTGCGGTCAATGAGCAGTTCTTC
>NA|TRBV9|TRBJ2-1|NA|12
CASSVDTGEQFF
TGTGCCAGCAGCGTAGACACGGGGGAGCAGTTCTTC
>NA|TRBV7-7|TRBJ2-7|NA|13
CASSLGNSYEQYF
TGTGCTAGCAGCTTGGGCAATTCCTACGAGCAGTACTTC
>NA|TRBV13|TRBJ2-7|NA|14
CASSRFGSPYEQYF
TGTGCCAGCAGCCGATTCGGGAGCCCCTACGAGCAGTACTTC
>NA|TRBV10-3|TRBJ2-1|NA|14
CAIGIGGAYNEQFF
TGTGCCATCGGTATAGGTGGTGCCTACAATGAGCAGTTCTTC